This T cell receptor (beta chain) came from a study of shared clonotypes between healthy human individuals. On the study more broadly: Each donor had three CD4 naive, three CD4 memory, two CD8 naive and one CD8 memory plate. Study results and caveats: All-four-donor shared clonotypes had higher generation probabilities than non-shared clonotypes did.

Profiling relied on immunoSEQ multiplex PCR, and the TCRdb table lists in-frame clones only, not all of them. The sample carries fewer than 1 million clones, around 96% recorded once. It was CD45RO-negative cells, positively selected for CCR7, that made up naive CD8 cells, with terminally differentiated effector memory CD45RA+ cells excluded. The donors, all of them Caucasian adults, lived in Nashville, Tennessee. Note on this clone: Its antigen is unknown.

The V and J ends lost 8 bases and 0 bases, in that order; junction bases with no gene match: 13. Germline CDR1 reads MNHEY; CDR2 reads SMNVEV (reference sequence). There are 16 residues in the CDR3. The chain has TRBV27 and TRBJ2-7; 7 nucleotides agree with TRBD1. What was sequenced was naive CD8+ T cells sorted from blood. This clonotype was sampled from a man aged 30 to 39 in good health. CDR3 coding DNA: TGTGCCAGCCTAATCTCAGGGGGTCACAACTCCTACGAGCAGTACTTC. This sequence encodes CASLISGGHNSYEQYF.